This TCR beta chain was recovered during a study of blood T cell repertoires in COVID-19. Study at large: Samples of COVID-19 (acute and convalescent) were obtained from the United States, Italy and Spain.

Germline V gene sequence: CDR1 MDHEN, CDR2 SYDVKM. V was pared by 6 bases and J by 3 bases, with 5 bases of the junction left unmatched. The CDR3 loop spans 15 amino acids. In assigning cohorts, the study relied on participant-reported clinical history. In the study's own analysis: The assay estimated nucleated cells by amplifying reference gene primers. Clones were read by immunoSEQ multiplex PCR, and TCRdb kept only the in-frame ones, dropping some. The DNA was the basis for D and trimming; V, J and clone size are from that table. The sample lists fewer than 350,000 clones, around 85% occurring once.

The chain has TRBV28 and TRBJ2-1; 10 bases match TRBD2. This TCR was recovered from a woman aged 40 to 50 who had recovered from COVID-19. Sample: PBMCs or T cells enriched from blood (not recorded which). The CDR3 coding sequence is TGTGCCAGCAGGTTAGCGGGAGGTAGCTACAATGAGCAGTTCTTC. Protein: CASRLAGGSYNEQFF.